The 4 T cell receptor beta chains in this list originate from one sample, sequenced in a study of OX40 agonist ivuxolimab in advanced cancers. Using immunoSEQ multiplex PCR, the repertoire was profiled, and TCRdb retains in-frame clones only, with some absent. The data contain over 90,000 clones, roughly 90% of them seen just once; the ten biggest clones take up around 5.2%. This specimen was CD4+ or CD8+ T cells sorted from blood, taken in a trial of the OX40 agonist ivuxolimab. Source of these receptors: an adult with an advanced solid tumor such as melanoma, head and neck, liver or kidney cancer.

This chain connects TRBV2 to TRBJ1-5; TRBD1 is a possible D gene (5 bases). The CDR3 consists of 17 residues. V was trimmed by 2 bases and J by 2 bases, leaving 16 bases between them. The germline V gene has CDR1 SNHLY and CDR2 FYNNEI. The CDR3 sequence is CASSEWGQGLGNQPQHF. The CDR3 coding sequence is TGTGCCAGCAGTGAATGGGGTCAGGGCTTGGGCAATCAGCCCCAGCATTTT.

The CDR3 DNA sequence: TGTGCCAGCAGGAGGATTACGACGGACCAGCCCCAGCATTTT. Residues: CASRRITTDQPQHF. The chain is built from TRBV2 and TRBJ1-5, with D unresolved. There are 14 residues in the CDR3. V gave up 6 bases and J gave up 7 bases, with 16 bases separating them. Germline V gene data show CDR1 as SNHLY and CDR2 as FYNNEI.

The chain is built from TRBV9 and TRBJ2-1; perhaps D is TRBD1 or TRBD2 (6 bases each). The CDR3 totals 15 residues. Looked up from germline, CDR1 is SGDLS and CDR2 is YYNGEE. V was clipped by 0 bases and J by 4 bases, with 11 bases between them. The chain's CDR3 is CASSVGLGGYNEQFF. The DNA of the CDR3 is TGTGCCAGCAGCGTAGGACTAGGGGGTTACAATGAGCAGTTCTTC. The variable domain in full, completed from reference TRBV9 and TRBJ2-1, reads DSGVTQTPKHLITATGQRVTLRCSPRSGDLSVYWYQQSLDQGLQFLIQYYNGEERAKGNILERFSAQQFPDLHSELNLSSLELGDSALYFCASSVGLGGYNEQFFGPGTRLTVL.

The chain has TRBV5-1 and TRBJ1-1; no reliable D call. The CDR3 extends over 13 amino acids. Trimming shortened V by 2 bases and J by 5 bases, and 10 bases separated the two germline ends. CDR1 is SGHRS, CDR2 YFSETQ, per germline. CDR3 coding DNA: TGCGCCAGCAGCTTTTGGCTGGGGACTGAAGCTTTCTTT. This translates into CASSFWLGTEAFF.